This T cell receptor (beta chain) derives from a study of human T cells and chemical hapten exposure (dated by TCRdb to about 2021). At the level of the whole study: For sensitization, 2% DPC in acetone was applied to an approximately 2 cm by approximately 2 cm area of upper inner arm skin. Blood samples were taken from patients before sensitization (week 0) and at 2, 6 and about 24 weeks after DPC sensitization. Weekly therapeutic DPC doses were additionally applied to the scalp of patients throughout the roughly 24-week study period. Alopecia areata with under or over 50% scalp involvement, alopecia totalis and alopecia universalis were represented in the patient cohort, which was mostly female. In alopecia patients, the study followed how the peripheral blood TCR repertoire changed in vivo over primary and secondary sensitization to diphenylcyclopropenone (DPC), a hapten. Blood for TCR sequencing was provided by twenty-nine alopecia patients at one to four time points (pre-sensitization, 2, 6 and 24 weeks). Libraries were pooled for sequencing, and per-sample TCR yields varied mainly because of small differences in library volumes within the pool. Patch testing was performed on the upper back with Finn chambers containing 0.01% DPC, and the patch tests were scored after 6 days according to International Contact Dermatitis Research Group standards. On the study overall, not on this receptor specifically: Repeated subsampling changed both the strength of the expansion versus patch-test correlation and the threshold at which that correlation became significant. Significantly more large CDR3 similarity clusters were formed by expanded TCRs than by pre-sensitization or healthy control sets, consistent with antigen-driven responses. All patients had alopecia, a presumed autoimmune disease, so their immune response might differ from that of healthy individuals. The number of TCRs above 1 in 1000 frequency did not change with DPC sensitization; there was no evidence of global repertoire structure alterations. The number of PT1 expanded TCRs positively correlated with patch test score, significant at thresholds 8, 16 and 32 but not 4.

Counted from cysteine to phenylalanine, this CDR3 has 13 amino acids. This entry keeps only the CDR3 DNA: 39 bases, framed from base 1. Reading the germline V gene (reference sequence) gives CDR1 DFQATT and CDR2 SNEGSKA. V loses 4 bases of germline sequence and J loses 9 bases, and the interval between the two ends is 13 bases. The sample's time point label, decoded: patch test 3, about 24 weeks after DPC sensitization. The treatment or condition tag for this specimen amounts to: therapeutic diphenylcyclopropenone sensitization with weekly scalp DPC. Blood at each patch-test visit was drawn before the patch test was applied. Patients were considered eligible if aged 18 to 70, diagnosed with alopecia and deemed suitable for DPC therapy, and patients were excluded if pregnant. Unfractionated whole blood was collected in Tempus Blood RNA tubes, and total RNA was extracted from that blood. Remarks on this clonotype: Its antigen is unknown. Within one base of it there is no much larger clone, and no base qualities were kept.

The library was built by means of RACE. The reads were generated on a NextSeq 500. During library preparation, unique molecular identifiers were attached to individual cDNA molecules so that TCRs could be counted in a quantitative, reproducible way. Both TCR alpha and TCR beta chains were sequenced from each blood RNA sample. On the authors' methods: A median of roughly 98,000 TCRs per sample was observed, with a range of about 20,000 to 700,000. The Decombinator software suite was used to annotate V, J and CDR3 in the TCR reads. Every sample was subsampled to the same number of TCRs (28,000) for the PS versus PT1 abundance plots. TCRs were defined as expanded if absent before sensitization and observed at least eight times at the 2-week time point. TCRdb took the public reads, trimmed them with fastp at Q25, ran MiXCR for clone calling and kept in-frame beta chains. Each entry merges the rows of one CDR3 protein and shows their most common DNA and genes. V and J calls and clone size were set by TCRdb, not the authors. The sample table contains about 120,000 distinct CDR3 sequences; only one count was recorded for approximately 10% of them. The leading ten clones occupy approximately 2.5% of the sample.

This TCR derives from a woman between 45 and 65 years old with alopecia areata. Some clones in this sample may be carry-over from other donors' samples. The V and J genes are TRBV20-1 and TRBJ1-6, with the D gene too uncertain to name. Source: whole blood, taken in connection with sensitization to the hapten diphenylcyclopropenone (DPC). The CDR3 is CSAKGGESSPLHF. The DNA sequence is as follows: TGCAGTGCTAAAGGTGGTGAGAGTTCACCCCTCCACTTT.